This passage covers 4 T cell receptor beta chains from one sample sequenced in a study of CXCR3-negative and CXCR3-positive naive CD8 T cells. The TRB libraries of cDNA were built by UMI-labeled 5' RACE. TCRdb re-analyzed the 5' RACE reads; it lists each CDR3 protein once, without DNA. The sample yields some 140,000 distinct CDR3 sequences, of which the top ten take up about 0.48%. Study-wide findings and caveats: TRB CDR3 hydrophobicity was greater in CXCR3-positive naive cells than in CXCR3-negative naive cells.

Their cognate antigens are unknown. The specimen sequenced was naive CXCR3+ CD8+ T cells from blood. Subset described: CD45RO-CCR7+CD27+CD95- naive CD8+ T cells expressing CXCR3 (TNR3+). These receptor sequences come from a human donor in good health. Some clones in this sample may be carry-over from other donors' samples.

V is TRBV7-3 and J is TRBJ1-4; TCRdb designates TRBD1, a call that cannot be tested without DNA. From germline, CDR1 is SGHTA and CDR2 FQGTGA. This CDR3 comprises 16 residues. The CDR3 is CASSSRKDRLGEKLFF.

CDR3 sequence: CASSAWDRATEAFF. This chain joins TRBV2 and TRBJ1-1; TCRdb's assignment of TRBD1 cannot be checked, as there is no DNA. The germline V gene encodes CDR1 SNHLY and CDR2 FYNNEI. CDR3 length equals 14 residues.

The chain's CDR3 is CATSRDQADLNEKLFF. The V gene is TRBV15, the J gene TRBJ1-4. The CDR3 loop spans 16 amino acids. CDR1 LNHNV and CDR2 YYDKDF come from the germline V gene (reference sequence).

This CDR3 reads CASSYPLQGANTEAFF. The chain joins TRBV7-2 to TRBJ1-1; TCRdb proposes TRBD1, but this gene call is untestable without DNA. The CDR3 sequence is 16 residues long. Germline CDR1 is SGHTA and CDR2 is FQGNSA.